The 16 T cell receptor beta chains given below trace back to one sample, sequenced in a study of T cell responses to AZD1222 COVID-19 vaccine. TCRdb keeps only in-frame clones here, not all; method: immunoSEQ multiplex PCR. The repertoire holds roughly 120,000 clones, roughly 90% seen once, with approximately 7.5% in the top ten. The starting material was peripheral blood, obtained on day 0 of AZD1222 vaccination. The source of these receptors is an adult in good health.

The sample holds a few counts of this clone. The gene calls are TRBV6-5 and TRBJ2-6; the D is unclear. V was cut by 7 bases and J by 0 bases, with 4 bases left in between. The CDR3 consists of 13 residues. CDR1 MNHEY and CDR2 SVGAGI come from the germline V gene. The CDR3 loop is CASTDSGANVLTF. The CDR3 DNA is TGTGCCAGCACCGACTCTGGGGCCAACGTCCTGACTTTC.

The chain links TRBV27 to TRBJ2-5; perhaps D is TRBD1 or TRBD2 (5 bases each). The germline V gene has CDR1 MNHEY and CDR2 SMNVEV (reference sequence). Trimming cost V 6 bases and J 5 bases, with 31 bases left between them. The length of the CDR3 is 19 residues. CDR3 in amino acids: CASSRRPGRARTVGETQYF. CDR3 DNA sequence: TGTGCCAGCAGCCGACGTCCGGGGCGGGCAAGAACGGTAGGGGAGACCCAGTACTTC.

The rearrangement links TRBV9 to TRBJ1-1, with 8 bases aligning to TRBD1. Germline loops: CDR1 SGDLS, CDR2 YYNGEE. The CDR3 has 16 residues. V lost 3 bases, J lost 3 bases, and 10 bases stayed unmatched. The CDR3 here is CASSAPSGGVDTEAFF. CDR3 sequence (DNA): TGTGCCAGCAGCGCACCTTCAGGGGGCGTTGACACTGAAGCTTTCTTT.

The chain uses TRBV3-1 (or the pseudogene TRBV3-2) and TRBJ1-1, with TRBD1 as a possible D gene (6 bases). The CDR3 consists of 12 residues. The germline V and J ends were trimmed by 6 bases and 4 bases, with 9 bases remaining between them. The germline V gene has CDR1 LGHDT and CDR2 YNNKEL (reference sequence). The CDR3 region has the DNA TGTGCCAGCAGGACGGGGGCCACTGAAGCTTTCTTT. Amino acid sequence: CASRTGATEAFF.

This clone was recorded a few times. The genes are TRBV28 and TRBJ1-2; D uncertain. The CDR3 contains 11 residues. V was cut by 4 bases and J by 4 bases, with 4 bases left in between. Germline V gene data show CDR1 as MDHEN and CDR2 as SYDVKM. CDR3 in amino acids: CASSSRYGYTF. CDR3 bases: TGTGCCAGCAGTTCCCGCTATGGCTACACCTTC.

The chain combines TRBV28 with TRBJ2-1; 7 bases align to TRBD1. The CDR3 totals 15 residues. The germline V gene encodes CDR1 MDHEN and CDR2 SYDVKM. With V trimmed by 6 bases and J by 2 bases, 7 bases remained unmatched. This chain's CDR3 is CASRNRQGPYNEQFF. In DNA, the CDR3 is TGTGCCAGCAGAAACCGACAGGGTCCCTACAATGAGCAGTTCTTC.

The CDR3 DNA reads TGTGCCAGCAGCCATGGGCGGGAGGGGGATGAGCAGTTCTTC. Translating it yields CASSHGREGDEQFF. The chain couples TRBV3-1 (or the pseudogene TRBV3-2) to TRBJ2-1, with 9 positions matching TRBD2. Unmatched junction bases numbered 5, after V lost 3 bases and J lost 8 bases. Germline loops: CDR1 LGHDT, CDR2 YNNKEL (reference sequence). The CDR3 contains 14 residues.

The V and J genes are TRBV11-1 and TRBJ2-7, with TRBD1 identical over 8 bases. CDR1 is SGHAT, CDR2 FQDESV, per germline (reference sequence). The junction had 3 bases not matched to a gene; V was cut back by 3 bases and J by 2 bases. The CDR3 contains 14 residues. Written as DNA, the CDR3 is TGTGCCAGCAGCTTCTCACAGGGGGCCTACGAGCAGTACTTC. Protein sequence: CASSFSQGAYEQYF.

The rearrangement uses TRBV11-2 and TRBJ1-2, with D perhaps TRBD1 (6 bases). V lost 4 bases to trimming and J lost 8 bases, with 17 bases between them. CDR3 length: 14 amino acids. Germline lookup yields CDR1 SGHAT and CDR2 FQNNGV. This CDR3 is CASSSQGNYVGYTF. In nucleotides, the CDR3 is TGTGCCAGCAGCTCTCAGGGGAACTATGTGGGCTACACCTTC. The full variable domain, completed using reference TRBV11-2 and TRBJ1-2, is EAGVAQSPRYKIIEKRQSVAFWCNPISGHATLYWYQQILGQGPKLLIQFQNNGVVDDSQLPKDRFSAERLKGVDSTLKIQPAKLEDSAVYLCASSSQGNYVGYTFGSGTRLTVV.

In DNA form, the CDR3 reads TGTGCCAGCAGAAGGGGAGAAACCGGGGAGCTGTTTTTT. Translation gives CASRRGETGELFF. This sequence joins TRBV12-3 or TRBV12-4 and TRBJ2-2; the D call may be TRBD1 or TRBD2 (5 bases each). This CDR3 contains 13 residues. V lost 6 bases and J lost 5, with 10 bases in between.

The rearrangement links TRBV6-1 to TRBJ1-5; 11 bases align to TRBD1. Per the germline V gene, CDR1 is MNHNS and CDR2 is SASEGT. V dropped 2 bases and J dropped 7; count of bases not matched to a gene: 4. CDR3 length: 15 amino acids. The CDR3 loop reads CASSELGQGGQPQHF. Here the CDR3 DNA reads TGTGCCAGCAGTGAATTGGGACAGGGGGGACAGCCCCAGCATTTT.

The V and J genes are TRBV10-1 and TRBJ1-2; 9 nucleotides agree with TRBD1. The CDR3 extends over 17 amino acids. Losses at the gene ends were 0 bases for V and 2 bases for J; bases not matched to a gene: 7. The V gene's germline CDR1 is WNHNN and CDR2 SYGVQD (reference sequence). CDR3 protein: CASSESAHRGLNYGYTF. The CDR3 DNA follows: TGCGCCAGCAGTGAGTCCGCCCACAGGGGGCTAAACTATGGCTACACCTTC.

This clone showed up just a few times. The chain joins TRBV6-4 to TRBJ2-5; TRBD2 matches 9 bases. Germline lookup yields CDR1 MRHNA and CDR2 SNTAGT. This CDR3 comprises 15 residues. The junction had 9 bases not matched to a gene; V was cut back by 6 bases and J by 4 bases. The CDR3 nucleotides read TGTGCCAGCAGCAAGATAGCGGGAGCCTCAGAGACCCAGTACTTC. It specifies CASSKIAGASETQYF.

The rearrangement joins TRBV21-1 to TRBJ2-6; the table's D call TRBD1 went unverified against the DNA. TRBV21-1 is deemed a pseudogene. The CDR3 length is 18 residues. CDR3 sequence: CASSNFPRGLLGANVLTF. CDR3 in DNA: TGTGCCAGCAGCAATTTCCCCAGGGGTCTATTAGGGGCCAACGTCCTGACTTTC.

This clone was detected only once. The chain joins TRBV2 to TRBJ2-3, with D hard to call. Between the trimmed V and J ends, which lost 4 bases and 9 bases, there was a span of 8 bases. The CDR3 sequence is 11 residues long. CDR1 and CDR2 (germline): SNHLY, FYNNEI. The CDR3 DNA follows: TGTGCCAGCAGTGTTCGGCCCACGCAGTATTTT. It encodes CASSVRPTQYF.

The chain uses TRBV3-1 (or the pseudogene TRBV3-2) and TRBJ1-5, with a tentative D call TRBD1 (5 bases). V gave up 3 bases and J gave up 7 bases, with 10 bases separating them. Germline V gene lookup returns CDR1 LGHDT and CDR2 YNNKEL (reference sequence). The CDR3 extends over 13 amino acids. The CDR3 loop is CASSHRGAQPQHF. In nucleotides, the CDR3 is TGTGCCAGCAGCCATAGGGGAGCCCAGCCCCAGCATTTT.